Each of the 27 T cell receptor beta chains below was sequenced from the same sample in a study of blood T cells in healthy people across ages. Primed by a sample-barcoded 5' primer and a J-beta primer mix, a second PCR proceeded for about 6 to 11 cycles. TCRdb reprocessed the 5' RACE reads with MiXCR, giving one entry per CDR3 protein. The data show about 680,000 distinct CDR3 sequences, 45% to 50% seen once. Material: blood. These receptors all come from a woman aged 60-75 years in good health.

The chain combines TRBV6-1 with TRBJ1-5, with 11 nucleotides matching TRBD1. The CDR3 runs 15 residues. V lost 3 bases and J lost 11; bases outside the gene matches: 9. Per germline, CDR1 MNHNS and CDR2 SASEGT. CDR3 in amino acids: CASSDEGTGGTAQHF. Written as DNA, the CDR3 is TGTGCCAGCAGTGATGAGGGGACAGGGGGTACAGCCCAGCATTTT.

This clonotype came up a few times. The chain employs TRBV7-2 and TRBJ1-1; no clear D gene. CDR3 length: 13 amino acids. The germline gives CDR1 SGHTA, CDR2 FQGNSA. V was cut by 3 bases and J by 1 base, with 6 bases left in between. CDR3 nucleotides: TGTGCCAGCAGCTTTTCTGGGAACACTGAAGCTTTCTTT. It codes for CASSFSGNTEAFF. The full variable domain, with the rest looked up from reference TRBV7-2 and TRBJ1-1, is GAGVSQSPSNKVTEKGKDVELRCDPISGHTALYWYRQSLGQGLEFLIYFQGNSAPDKSGLPSDRFSAERTGGSVSTLTIQRTQQEDSAVYLCASSFSGNTEAFFGQGTRLTVV.

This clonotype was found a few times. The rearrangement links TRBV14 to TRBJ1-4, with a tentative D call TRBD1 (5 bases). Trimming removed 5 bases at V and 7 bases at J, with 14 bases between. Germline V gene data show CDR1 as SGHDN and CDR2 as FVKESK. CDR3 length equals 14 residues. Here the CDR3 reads CASSSGADGEKLFF. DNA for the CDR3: TGTGCCAGCAGCTCCGGGGCCGATGGTGAAAAACTGTTTTTT.

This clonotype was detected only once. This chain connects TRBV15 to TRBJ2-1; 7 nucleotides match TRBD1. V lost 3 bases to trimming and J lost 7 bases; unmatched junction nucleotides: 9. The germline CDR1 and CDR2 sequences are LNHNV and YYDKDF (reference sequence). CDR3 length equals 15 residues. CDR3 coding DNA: TGTGCCACCAGCAGGGAGACAGGGATTACAAATGAGCAGTTCTTC. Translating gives CATSRETGITNEQFF. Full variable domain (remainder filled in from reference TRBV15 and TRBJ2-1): DAMVIQNPRYQVTQFGKPVTLSCSQTLNHNVMYWYQQKSSQAPKLLFHYYDKDFNNEADTPDNFQSRRPNTSFCFLDIRSPGLGDTAMYLCATSRETGITNEQFFGPGTRLTVL.

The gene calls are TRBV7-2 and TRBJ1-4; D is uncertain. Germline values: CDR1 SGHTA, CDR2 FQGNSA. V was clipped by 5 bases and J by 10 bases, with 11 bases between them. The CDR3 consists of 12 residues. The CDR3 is CASSIPWGKLFF. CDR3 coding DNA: TGTGCCAGCAGCATCCCGTGGGGAAAACTGTTTTTT.

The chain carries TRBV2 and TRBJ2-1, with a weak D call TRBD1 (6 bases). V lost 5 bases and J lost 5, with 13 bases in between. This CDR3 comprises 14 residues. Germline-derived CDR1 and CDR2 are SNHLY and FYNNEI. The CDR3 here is CASSRVEGDNEQFF. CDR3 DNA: TGTGCCAGCAGTCGGGTAGAGGGGGACAATGAGCAGTTCTTC.

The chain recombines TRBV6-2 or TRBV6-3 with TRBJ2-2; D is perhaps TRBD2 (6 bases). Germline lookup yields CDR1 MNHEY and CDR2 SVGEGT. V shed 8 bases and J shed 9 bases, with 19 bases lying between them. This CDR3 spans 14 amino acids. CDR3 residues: CASGRGGGSRELFF. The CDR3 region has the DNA TGTGCCAGCGGACGGGGTGGGGGGTCCCGGGAGCTGTTTTTT.

CDR3 nucleotides: TGTGCCAGCTCACCTTCGACGGTCAACTATGGCTACACCTTC. Encoded protein: CASSPSTVNYGYTF. This sequence joins TRBV18 and TRBJ1-2, with D hard to call. Between the trimmed V and J ends, which lost 3 bases and 2 bases, there was a span of 10 bases. Germline values: CDR1 KGHSH, CDR2 LQKENI. The CDR3 loop spans 14 amino acids.

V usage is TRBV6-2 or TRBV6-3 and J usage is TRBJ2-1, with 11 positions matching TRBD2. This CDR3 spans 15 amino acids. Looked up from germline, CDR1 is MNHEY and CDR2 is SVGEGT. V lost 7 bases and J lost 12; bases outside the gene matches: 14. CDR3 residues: CASMPFSGRAGAQFF. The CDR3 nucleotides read TGTGCCAGCATGCCCTTTAGCGGGAGGGCCGGGGCGCAGTTCTTC.

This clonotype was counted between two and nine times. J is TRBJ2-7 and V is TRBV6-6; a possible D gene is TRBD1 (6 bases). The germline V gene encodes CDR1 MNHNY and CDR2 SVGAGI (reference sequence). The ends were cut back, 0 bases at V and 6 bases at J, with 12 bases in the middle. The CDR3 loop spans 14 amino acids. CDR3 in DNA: TGTGCCAGCAGTTACTCGGCAGGGGCAGGCGAGCAGTACTTC. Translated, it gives CASSYSAGAGEQYF.

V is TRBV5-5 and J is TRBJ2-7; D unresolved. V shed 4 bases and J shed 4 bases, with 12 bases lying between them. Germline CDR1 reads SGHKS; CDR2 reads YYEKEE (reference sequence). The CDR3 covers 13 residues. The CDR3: CASSVESRYEQYF. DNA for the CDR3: TGTGCCAGCAGCGTGGAGAGTCGGTACGAGCAGTACTTC.

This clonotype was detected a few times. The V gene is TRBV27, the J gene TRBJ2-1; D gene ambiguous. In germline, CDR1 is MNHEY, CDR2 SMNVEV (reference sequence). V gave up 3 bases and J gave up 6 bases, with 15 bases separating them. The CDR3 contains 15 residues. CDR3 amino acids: CASSFGWTDRNEQFF. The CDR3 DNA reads TGTGCCAGCAGTTTTGGTTGGACGGATCGCAATGAGCAGTTCTTC.

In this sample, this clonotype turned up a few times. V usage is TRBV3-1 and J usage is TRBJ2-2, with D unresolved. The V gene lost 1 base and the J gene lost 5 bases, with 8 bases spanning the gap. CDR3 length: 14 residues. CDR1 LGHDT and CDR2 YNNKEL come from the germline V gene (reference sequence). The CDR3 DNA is TGTGCCAGCAGCCAAGGGATCCAAACCGGGGAGCTGTTTTTT. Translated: CASSQGIQTGELFF. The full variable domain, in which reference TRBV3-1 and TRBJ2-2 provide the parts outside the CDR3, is DTAVSQTPKYLVTQMGNDKSIKCEQNLGHDTMYWYKQDSKKFLKIMFSYNNKELIINETVPNRFSPKSPDKAHLNLHINSLELGDSAVYFCASSQGIQTGELFFGEGSRLTVL.

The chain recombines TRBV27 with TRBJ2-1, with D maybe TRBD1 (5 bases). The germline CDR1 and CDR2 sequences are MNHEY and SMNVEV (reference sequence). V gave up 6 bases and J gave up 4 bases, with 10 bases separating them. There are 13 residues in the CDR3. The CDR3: CASSIDRYNEQFF. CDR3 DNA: TGTGCCAGCAGCATCGACAGATACAATGAGCAGTTCTTC.

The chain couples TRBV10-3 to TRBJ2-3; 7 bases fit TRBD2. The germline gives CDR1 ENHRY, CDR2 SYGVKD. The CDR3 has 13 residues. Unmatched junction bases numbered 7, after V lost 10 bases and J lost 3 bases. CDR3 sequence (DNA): TGTGCCAGGCGGGAGTTGGAAACAGATACGCAGTATTTT. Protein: CARRELETDTQYF.

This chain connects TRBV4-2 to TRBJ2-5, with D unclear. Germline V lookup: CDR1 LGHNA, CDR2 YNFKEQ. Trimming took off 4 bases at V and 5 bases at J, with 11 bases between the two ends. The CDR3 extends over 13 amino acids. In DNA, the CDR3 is TGTGCCAGCAGCCCTGGTCGGGCGGAGACCCAGTACTTC. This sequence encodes CASSPGRAETQYF.

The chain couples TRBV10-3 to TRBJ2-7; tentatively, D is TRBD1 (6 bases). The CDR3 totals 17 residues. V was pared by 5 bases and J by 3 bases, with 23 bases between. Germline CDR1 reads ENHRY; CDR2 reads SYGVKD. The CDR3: CAISPRTQGKDRYEQYF. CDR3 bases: TGTGCCATCAGTCCGCGGACCCAGGGGAAAGATCGCTACGAGCAGTACTTC.

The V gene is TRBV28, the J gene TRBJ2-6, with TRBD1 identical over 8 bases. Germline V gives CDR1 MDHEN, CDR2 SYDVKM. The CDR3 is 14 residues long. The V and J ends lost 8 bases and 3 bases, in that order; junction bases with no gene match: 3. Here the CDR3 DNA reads TGTGCCAGCCGGACAGGGTTTGGGGCCAACGTCCTGACTTTC. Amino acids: CASRTGFGANVLTF.

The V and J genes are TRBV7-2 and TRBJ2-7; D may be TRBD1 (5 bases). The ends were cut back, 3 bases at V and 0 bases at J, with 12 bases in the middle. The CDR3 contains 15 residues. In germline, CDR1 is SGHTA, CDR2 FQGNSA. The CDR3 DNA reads TGTGCCAGCAGCTTCGACAGCACCCGCTCCTACGAGCAGTACTTC. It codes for CASSFDSTRSYEQYF.

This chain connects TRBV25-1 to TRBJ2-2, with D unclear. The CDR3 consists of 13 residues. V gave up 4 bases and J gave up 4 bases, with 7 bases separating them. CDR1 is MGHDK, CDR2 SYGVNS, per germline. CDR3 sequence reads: CASSVSGTGELFF. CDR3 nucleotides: TGTGCCAGCAGTGTTAGTGGCACCGGGGAGCTGTTTTTT.

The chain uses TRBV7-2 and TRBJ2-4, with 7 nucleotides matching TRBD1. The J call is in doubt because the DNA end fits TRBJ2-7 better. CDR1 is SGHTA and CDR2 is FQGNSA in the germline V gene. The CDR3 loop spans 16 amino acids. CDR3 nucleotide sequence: TGTGCCAGCAGCTTCCGAGGGACAGTTTACTCCTACGAGCAGTACTTC. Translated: CASSFRGTVYSYEQYF.

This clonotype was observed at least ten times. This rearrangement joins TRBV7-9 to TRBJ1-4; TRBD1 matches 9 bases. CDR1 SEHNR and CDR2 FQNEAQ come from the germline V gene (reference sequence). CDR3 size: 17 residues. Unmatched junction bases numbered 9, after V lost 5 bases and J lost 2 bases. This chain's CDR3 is CASSKGQGRATNEKLFF. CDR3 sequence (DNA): TGTGCCAGCAGCAAAGGACAGGGGAGGGCGACTAATGAAAAACTGTTTTTT.

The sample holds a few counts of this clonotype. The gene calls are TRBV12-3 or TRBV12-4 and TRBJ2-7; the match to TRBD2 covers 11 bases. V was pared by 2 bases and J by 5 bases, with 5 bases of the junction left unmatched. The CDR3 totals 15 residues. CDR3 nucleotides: TGTGCCAGCAGTTTAAAAACTAGCGGGAGACACGAGCAGTACTTC. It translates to CASSLKTSGRHEQYF.

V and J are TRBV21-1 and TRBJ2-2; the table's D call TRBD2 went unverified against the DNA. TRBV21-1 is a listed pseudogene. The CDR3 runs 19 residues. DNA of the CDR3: TGTGCCAGCAGCAAAAGGAGGGGCCCGACGAACCCGAACACCGGGGAGCTGTTTTTT. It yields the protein CASSKRRGPTNPNTGELFF.

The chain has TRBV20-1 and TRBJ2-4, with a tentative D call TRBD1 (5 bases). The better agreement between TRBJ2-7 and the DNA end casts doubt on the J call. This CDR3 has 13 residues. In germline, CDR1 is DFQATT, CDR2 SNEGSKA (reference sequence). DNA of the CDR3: TGCAGTGAAGTACGGCAGGGTCTCCGCGAGCAGTACTTC. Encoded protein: CSEVRQGLREQYF.

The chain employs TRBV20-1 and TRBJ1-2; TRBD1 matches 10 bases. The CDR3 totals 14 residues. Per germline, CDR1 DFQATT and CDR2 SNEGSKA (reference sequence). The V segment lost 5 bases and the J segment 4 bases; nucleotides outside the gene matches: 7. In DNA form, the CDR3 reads TGCAGTGCTCCAGGGACAGGGGAAATCTATGGCTACACCTTC. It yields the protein CSAPGTGEIYGYTF.

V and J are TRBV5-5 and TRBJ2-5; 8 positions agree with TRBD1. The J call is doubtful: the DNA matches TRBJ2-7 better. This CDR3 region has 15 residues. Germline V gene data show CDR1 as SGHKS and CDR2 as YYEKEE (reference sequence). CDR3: CASSPPDRVYYEQYF. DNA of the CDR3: TGTGCCAGCAGCCCACCGGACAGGGTCTACTACGAGCAGTACTTC.